Presented here are 30 T cell receptor beta chains from one specimen sequenced in a study of blood T cell repertoires in COVID-19. The assay was immunoSEQ multiplex PCR, and TCRdb's table has in-frame clones only and misses some. The sample lists fewer than 250,000 clones, about 85% seen once, with 20% to 25% in the top ten. Sequencing was carried out using PBMCs or T cells enriched from blood (not recorded which). These receptors came from a woman aged 40 to 50 in a cohort exposed to, infected with or recovered from COVID-19 (not recorded which).

DNA of the CDR3: TGTGCCACCAGCTCCGGGGGGAGGTCCTACGAGCAGTACTTC. This translates into CATSSGGRSYEQYF. V usage is TRBV15 and J usage is TRBJ2-7, with 7 bases that match TRBD2. The length of the CDR3 is 14 residues. Germline V gene lookup returns CDR1 LNHNV and CDR2 YYDKDF (reference sequence). Unmatched junction bases numbered 5, after V lost 5 bases and J lost 1 base. Together with reference TRBV15 and TRBJ2-7, the CDR3 gives the full variable domain: DAMVIQNPRYQVTQFGKPVTLSCSQTLNHNVMYWYQQKSSQAPKLLFHYYDKDFNNEADTPDNFQSRRPNTSFCFLDIRSPGLGDTAMYLCATSSGGRSYEQYFGPGTRLTVT.

There are a few counts of this clone. The chain has TRBV16 and TRBJ1-1, with D uncertain. V lost 4 bases and J 3 bases, leaving 9 bases between the germline ends. Germline loops: CDR1 KGHSY, CDR2 FQNENV. The CDR3 consists of 13 residues. The CDR3 bases are TGTGCCAGCAGCCGCCGGGTGGACACTGAAGCTTTCTTT. Translation: CASSRRVDTEAFF. Full variable domain (missing parts from reference TRBV16 and TRBJ1-1): GEEVAQTPKHLVRGEGQKAKLYCAPIKGHSYVFWYQQVLKNEFKFLISFQNENVFDETGMPKERFSAKCLPNSPCSLEIQATKLEDSAVYFCASSRRVDTEAFFGQGTRLTVV.

The rearrangement links TRBV28 to TRBJ1-4, with 7 bases aligning to TRBD1. This CDR3 comprises 15 residues. V was clipped by 5 bases and J by 3 bases; unmatched bases: 6. Germline V gene sequence: CDR1 MDHEN, CDR2 SYDVKM. The CDR3 coding sequence is TGTGCCAGCAGTCGCTTGGGACAGCCTAATGAAAAACTGTTTTTT. It specifies CASSRLGQPNEKLFF.

This rearrangement joins TRBV10-2 to TRBJ2-3; perhaps TRBD2 as D (5 bases). CDR1 and CDR2 from the germline V gene are WSHSY and SAAADI. The CDR3 sequence is 13 residues long. Trimming left V 6 bases short and J 1 base short, with 8 bases between. The DNA for the CDR3 is TGCGCCAGCAGCGGAGGAGGCACAGATACGCAGTATTTT. Residues: CASSGGGTDTQYF.

The chain has TRBV27 and TRBJ1-2, with 7 bases aligning to TRBD1. The CDR3 has 16 residues. Trimming took 6 bases from V and 0 from J; bases not matched to a gene: 10. CDR1 and CDR2 (germline): MNHEY, SMNVEV (reference sequence). This CDR3 reads CASSSTYRGTNYGYTF. Here the CDR3 DNA reads TGTGCCAGCAGCTCGACCTACAGGGGCACTAACTATGGCTACACCTTC.

V usage is TRBV9 and J usage is TRBJ1-6; 7 nucleotides match TRBD1. The CDR3 totals 15 residues. The germline gives CDR1 SGDLS, CDR2 YYNGEE. The V and J ends lost 5 bases and 0 bases, in that order; junction bases with no gene match: 2. The CDR3 coding sequence is TGTGCCAGCAGGGGGGACAGCTCCTATAATTCACCCCTCCACTTT. Amino acids: CASRGDSSYNSPLHF.

The chain combines TRBV15 with TRBJ1-5; D is perhaps TRBD1 (5 bases). The V gene lost 8 bases and the J gene lost 6 bases, with 11 bases spanning the gap. Germline CDR1 is LNHNV and CDR2 is YYDKDF (reference sequence). The CDR3 is 12 residues long. The CDR3 DNA sequence: TGTGCCACCGGGGGGTCTGGTCAGCCCCAGCATTTT. It encodes CATGGSGQPQHF.

V gene TRBV4-1 combines with J gene TRBJ2-3; D unclear. The CDR3 sequence is 13 residues long. V shed 3 bases and J shed 0 bases, with 4 bases lying between them. From germline, CDR1 is MGHRA and CDR2 YSYEKL. For the CDR3, the DNA is TGCGCCAGCAGCCACGCGAGCACAGATACGCAGTATTTT. Its translation: CASSHASTDTQYF.

V is TRBV27 and J is TRBJ2-7; D is undetermined. Looked up from germline, CDR1 is MNHEY and CDR2 is SMNVEV (reference sequence). CDR3 length: 13 residues. Trimming removed 4 bases from V and 4 bases from J, with 11 bases in between. The CDR3 coding sequence is TGTGCCAGCAGTTCAAGACATCTTTACGAGCAGTACTTC. It codes for CASSSRHLYEQYF.

The chain combines TRBV6-1 with TRBJ1-5; possible D gene TRBD1, 5 bases. With 2 bases removed from V and 0 bases from J, the gap between germline ends came to 11 bases. The CDR3 consists of 16 residues. Germline V lookup: CDR1 MNHNS, CDR2 SASEGT. In DNA form, the CDR3 reads TGTGCCAGCAGTGAATCAGGGCCATATAGCAATCAGCCCCAGCATTTT. It translates to CASSESGPYSNQPQHF.

The chain uses TRBV9 and TRBJ1-2; TRBD1 might be the D (5 bases). The CDR3 has 15 residues. The germline V gene encodes CDR1 SGDLS and CDR2 YYNGEE. V was shortened by 0 bases and J by 3 bases, with 12 bases between the two germline ends. The chain's CDR3 is CASSVGSTGDYGYTF. In DNA, the CDR3 is TGTGCCAGCAGCGTAGGGTCGACGGGGGACTATGGCTACACCTTC. The full variable domain, rest sourced from reference TRBV9 and TRBJ1-2, is DSGVTQTPKHLITATGQRVTLRCSPRSGDLSVYWYQQSLDQGLQFLIQYYNGEERAKGNILERFSAQQFPDLHSELNLSSLELGDSALYFCASSVGSTGDYGYTFGSGTRLTVV.

The rearrangement links TRBV6-1 to TRBJ1-6; a weak D match, TRBD1 (5 bases). V was clipped by 2 bases and J by 7 bases, with 12 bases between them. Germline-derived CDR1 and CDR2 are MNHNS and SASEGT. This CDR3 is built from 15 residues. The CDR3 region is CASSERGEGNSPLHF. CDR3 DNA sequence: TGTGCCAGCAGTGAACGGGGGGAGGGGAATTCACCCCTCCACTTT.

The rearrangement uses TRBV28 and TRBJ1-3; D not certain. CDR1 MDHEN and CDR2 SYDVKM come from the germline V gene. The germline V and J ends were trimmed by 6 bases and 2 bases, with 14 bases remaining between them. The CDR3 spans 15 residues. CDR3 sequence (DNA): TGTGCCAGCAGCTTCAGGTTTGAGCCTGGAAACACCATATATTTT. Translated, it gives CASSFRFEPGNTIYF.

The V gene is TRBV4-1, the J gene TRBJ1-1; a possible D gene is TRBD1 (5 bases). The ends were cut back, 2 bases at V and 0 bases at J, with 10 bases in the middle. Per germline, CDR1 MGHRA and CDR2 YSYEKL. The CDR3 is 15 residues long. The CDR3 sequence is CASSQTTGMNTEAFF. In nucleotides, the CDR3 is TGCGCCAGCAGCCAAACTACAGGTATGAACACTGAAGCTTTCTTT.

The genes are TRBV7-9 and TRBJ2-7, with 7 bases matching TRBD1. CDR1 SEHNR and CDR2 FQNEAQ come from the germline V gene (reference sequence). The ends lost 5 bases at V and 1 base at J; junction bases unmatched: 5. The CDR3 covers 14 residues. The CDR3 is CASSPWDSSYEQYF. Written as DNA, the CDR3 is TGTGCCAGCAGCCCTTGGGACAGTTCCTACGAGCAGTACTTC.

The chain couples TRBV4-1 to TRBJ2-1, with 9 bases matching TRBD2. V gave up 5 bases and J gave up 4 bases; unmatched junction bases: 6. The germline V gene has CDR1 MGHRA and CDR2 YSYEKL. The CDR3 totals 15 residues. For the CDR3, the DNA is TGCGCCAGCAGCGGGGGCGGGAGGGCATACAATGAGCAGTTCTTC. Translating gives CASSGGGRAYNEQFF.

The J gene is TRBJ2-3, the V gene TRBV7-9; D gene unclear. V lost 5 bases, J lost 7 bases, and 10 bases lay in between. The germline gives CDR1 SEHNR, CDR2 FQNEAQ (reference sequence). CDR3 length: 12 amino acids. CDR3 in amino acids: CASSPNPHTQYF. The DNA for the CDR3 is TGTGCCAGCAGCCCTAACCCCCATACGCAGTATTTT.

The genes are TRBV28 and TRBJ1-1; 8 bases are a match to TRBD1. The CDR3 has 17 amino acids. V was pared by 6 bases and J by 5 bases, with 17 bases of the junction left unmatched. The germline CDR1 and CDR2 sequences are MDHEN and SYDVKM. The DNA for the CDR3 is TGTGCCAGCAGCCCCGGACAGGGAGGGGGGGGAGAGACTGAAGCTTTCTTT. It encodes CASSPGQGGGGETEAFF.

This clone was counted a few times. The chain recombines TRBV4-1 with TRBJ1-2; D is unresolved. The CDR3 sequence is 17 residues long. Germline loops: CDR1 MGHRA, CDR2 YSYEKL. Trimming removed 1 base at V and 3 bases at J, with 18 bases between. The CDR3 is CASSQVQAGRTHYGYTF. CDR3 bases: TGCGCCAGCAGCCAAGTACAAGCTGGGAGGACCCACTATGGCTACACCTTC.

The genes are TRBV5-6 and TRBJ2-1, with D possibly matching TRBD1 (6 bases). Germline V gives CDR1 SGHDT, CDR2 YYEEEE. Between the trimmed V and J ends, which lost 2 bases and 2 bases, there was a span of 11 bases. The CDR3 spans 15 residues. CDR3 nucleotides: TGTGCCAGCAGCTTAGGGGGATTCGCCTACAATGAGCAGTTCTTC. It specifies CASSLGGFAYNEQFF.

The chain is built from TRBV9 and TRBJ2-7, with TRBD2 identical over 9 bases. V gave up 6 bases and J gave up 1 base; unmatched junction bases: 8. This CDR3 has 15 amino acids. In germline, CDR1 is SGDLS, CDR2 YYNGEE. The CDR3 is CASNAAGGPSYEQYF. The CDR3 bases are TGTGCCAGCAACGCTGCGGGAGGGCCGTCCTACGAGCAGTACTTC.

The chain is built from TRBV4-1 and TRBJ1-1, with D possibly being TRBD1 (6 bases). The germline CDR1 and CDR2 sequences are MGHRA and YSYEKL. Trimming pared 0 bases from V and 0 bases from J, leaving 17 bases between. CDR3 length equals 18 residues. The CDR3: CASSQESRGLTMNTEAFF. CDR3 bases: TGCGCCAGCAGCCAAGAAAGCAGGGGATTAACGATGAACACTGAAGCTTTCTTT.

The chain combines TRBV23-1 with TRBJ1-1; 7 nucleotides match TRBD1. TRBV23-1 is designated an ORF whose function remains uncertain. The length of the CDR3 is 17 residues. Unmatched junction bases numbered 12, after V lost 3 bases and J lost 2 bases. CDR3 amino acids: CASSQRITGVSNTEAFF. Written as DNA, the CDR3 is TGCGCCAGCAGTCAGCGGATAACAGGGGTTTCCAACACTGAAGCTTTCTTT.

This clone has just one count. The genes are TRBV7-8 and TRBJ1-1; TRBD1 might be the D (6 bases). Per the germline V gene, CDR1 is SGHVS and CDR2 is FQNEAQ. The CDR3 consists of 15 residues. V was trimmed by 5 bases and J by 2 bases, leaving 15 bases between them. CDR3 nucleotides: TGTGCCAGCAGCCCAACTTCCGGGACAAACACTGAAGCTTTCTTT. Encoded protein: CASSPTSGTNTEAFF. Together with reference TRBV7-8 and TRBJ1-1, the CDR3 gives the full variable domain: GAGVSQSPRYKVAKRGQDVALRCDPISGHVSLFWYQQALGQGPEFLTYFQNEAQLDKSGLPSDRFFAERPEGSVSTLKIQRTQQEDSAVYLCASSPTSGTNTEAFFGQGTRLTVV.

In the case of this clone: The junction and the germline gene differ at one end; a read error may be behind it. The CDR3: CASSVATRNEQFF. CDR3 coding DNA: TGTGCCAGCAGCGTAGCTACTAGAAATGAACAGTTCTTC. The genes are TRBV9 and TRBJ2-1, with a tentative D call TRBD2 (5 bases). CDR3 length equals 13 residues. The germline CDR1 and CDR2 sequences are SGDLS and YYNGEE.

The chain combines TRBV5-1 with TRBJ2-1; possible D gene TRBD2, 6 bases. This CDR3 has 16 amino acids. Germline CDR1 is SGHRS and CDR2 is YFSETQ. Trimming left V 5 bases short and J 4 bases short, with 19 bases between. The CDR3 DNA reads TGCGCCAGCAGTATCACGGAGGGAAGGTTGTACAATGAGCAGTTCTTC. Translated: CASSITEGRLYNEQFF.

The V call is TRBV9, the J call TRBJ1-1, with 9 bases lining up with TRBD1. The CDR3 consists of 15 residues. V shed 4 bases, J shed 1 base, and the junction held 5 bases outside the gene matches. CDR1 is SGDLS and CDR2 is YYNGEE in the germline V gene. For the CDR3, the DNA is TGTGCCAGCAGCTCAAAGGGACAGGGGAACACTGAAGCTTTCTTT. Translating gives CASSSKGQGNTEAFF. The variable domain in full, with the rest retrieved from reference TRBV9 and TRBJ1-1, is DSGVTQTPKHLITATGQRVTLRCSPRSGDLSVYWYQQSLDQGLQFLIQYYNGEERAKGNILERFSAQQFPDLHSELNLSSLELGDSALYFCASSSKGQGNTEAFFGQGTRLTVV.

The chain links TRBV7-2 to TRBJ1-2; a possible D gene is TRBD1 (5 bases). The CDR3 length is 14 residues. Germline CDR1 and CDR2: SGHTA and FQGNSA. Trimming took 1 base from V and 1 from J, leaving 7 bases between them. The CDR3, as DNA: TGTGCCAGCAGCTTAGGACAGAATAACTATGGCTACACCTTC. Its translation is CASSLGQNNYGYTF.

Points on this clone: One junction end disagrees with the germline gene, perhaps due to a read error. V and J are TRBV12-3 or TRBV12-4 and TRBJ1-1, with D tentatively TRBD1 (6 bases). The CDR3 covers 12 residues. The CDR3 DNA sequence: TGTGCCAGCAGTCTAGCTGGGGGGGCGGCTTTCTTT. It translates to CASSLAGGAAFF.

The V and J genes are TRBV3-1 (or the pseudogene TRBV3-2) and TRBJ1-1; D gene unclear. Germline CDR1 LGHDT, CDR2 YNNKEL (reference sequence). The CDR3 is 13 residues long. V dropped 4 bases and J dropped 0 bases, with 6 bases sitting between them. The CDR3 loop reads CASSLYLNTEAFF. The CDR3 DNA follows: TGTGCCAGCAGCCTTTATTTGAACACTGAAGCTTTCTTT.